In its sample, the clone carrying this T cell receptor (beta chain) was seen many times. Its antigen is undetermined. Germline values: CDR1 SGDLS, CDR2 YYNGEE. Trimming shortened V by 1 base and J by 0 bases, and 8 bases separated the two germline ends. The length of the CDR3 is 16 residues. Newly diagnosed hyperthyroidism donors, aged 18 to 65, duration under 2 months. Other autoimmune diseases, uncontrolled infections, pregnancy or lactation ruled patients out of participation. The data stem from a study of Graves' ophthalmopathy and Graves' hyperthyroidism. Findings of the study overall: Clonotypes were expanded in thyroid at above 0.001 frequency, and most also appeared in blood.

RNA transcripts provided the template for amplifying TCR beta CDR3 regions. Second-round multiplex PCR followed a first-round RT-PCR using HTBI primers. TCRdb recomputed calls from the multiplex PCR reads with MiXCR, one row per CDR3 protein. The sample contains about 620,000 distinct CDR3 sequences, 22% of which appear only once. This receptor was obtained from a woman between 18 and 29 years old with stable Graves' hyperthyroidism. Some clones in this sample may be carry-over from other donors' samples. V gene TRBV9 combines with J gene TRBJ1-6; D uncertain. Material: peripheral blood. In nucleotides, the CDR3 is TGTGCCAGCAGCGTACGAGGGAGCTCCTATAATTCACCCCTCCACTTT. Translation: CASSVRGSSYNSPLHF.